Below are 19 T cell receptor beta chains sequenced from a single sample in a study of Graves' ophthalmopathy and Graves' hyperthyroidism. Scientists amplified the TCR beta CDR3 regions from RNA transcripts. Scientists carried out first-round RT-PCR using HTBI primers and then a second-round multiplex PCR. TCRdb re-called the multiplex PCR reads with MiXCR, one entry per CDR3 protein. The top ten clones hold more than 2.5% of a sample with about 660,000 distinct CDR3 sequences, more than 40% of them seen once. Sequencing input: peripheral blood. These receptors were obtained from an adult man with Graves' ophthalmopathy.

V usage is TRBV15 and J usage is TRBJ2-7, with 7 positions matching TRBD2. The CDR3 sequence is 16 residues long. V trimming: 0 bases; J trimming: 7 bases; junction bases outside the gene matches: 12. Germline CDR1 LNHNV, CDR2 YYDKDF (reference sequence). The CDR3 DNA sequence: TGTGCCACCAGCAGAGATCCAGGGACTACCTACAATGAGCAGTACTTC. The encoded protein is CATSRDPGTTYNEQYF.

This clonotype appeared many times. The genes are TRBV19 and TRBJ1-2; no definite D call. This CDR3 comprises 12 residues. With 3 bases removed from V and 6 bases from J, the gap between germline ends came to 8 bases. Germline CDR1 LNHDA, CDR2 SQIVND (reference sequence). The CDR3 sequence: CASSIEGNGYTF. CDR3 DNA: TGTGCCAGTAGTATCGAAGGTAATGGCTACACCTTC.

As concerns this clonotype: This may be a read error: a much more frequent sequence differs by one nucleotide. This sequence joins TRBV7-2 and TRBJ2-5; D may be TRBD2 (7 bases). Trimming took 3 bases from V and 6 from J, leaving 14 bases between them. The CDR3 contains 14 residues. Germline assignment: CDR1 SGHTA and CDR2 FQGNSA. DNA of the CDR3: TGTGCCAGCAGCTTGGGGGGGGGGCCAAAGACCCAGTACTTC. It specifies CASSLGGGPKTQYF.

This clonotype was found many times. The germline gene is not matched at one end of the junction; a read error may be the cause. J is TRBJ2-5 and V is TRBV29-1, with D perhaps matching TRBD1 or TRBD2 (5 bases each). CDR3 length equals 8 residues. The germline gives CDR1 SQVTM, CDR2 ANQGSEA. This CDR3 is CSVEGPGF. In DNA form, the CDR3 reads TGCAGCGTTGAGGGACCCGGCTTC. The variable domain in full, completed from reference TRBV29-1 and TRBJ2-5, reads SAVISQKPSRDICQRGTSLTIQCQVDSQVTMMFWYRQQPGQSLTLIATANQGSEATYESGFVIDKFPISRPNLTFSTLTVSNMSPEDSSIYLCSVEGPGFGPGTRLLVL.

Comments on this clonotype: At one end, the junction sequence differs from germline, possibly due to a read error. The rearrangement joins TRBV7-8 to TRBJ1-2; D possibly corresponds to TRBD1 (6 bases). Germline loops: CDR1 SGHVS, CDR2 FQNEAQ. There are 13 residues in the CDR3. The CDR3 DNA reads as TGTACCAGCAGAGACAGGTTCGGCTATGGCTACACCTTC. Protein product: CTSRDRFGYGYTF.

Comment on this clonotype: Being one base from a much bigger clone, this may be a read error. CDR3 protein: CSAGEVGELFF. DNA of the CDR3: TGCAGCGCCGGAGAGGTGGGGGAGCTGTTTTTT. The V call is TRBV29-1, the J call TRBJ2-2; D not resolved. The V end was cut by 7 bases, the J end by 8 bases, with 11 bases between. CDR1 is SQVTM, CDR2 ANQGSEA, per germline. The CDR3 totals 11 residues.

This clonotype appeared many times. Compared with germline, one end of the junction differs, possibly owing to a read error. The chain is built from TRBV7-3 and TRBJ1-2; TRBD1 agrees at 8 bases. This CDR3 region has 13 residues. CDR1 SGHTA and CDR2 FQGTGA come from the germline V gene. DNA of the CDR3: TGTGCCAGCAGCCTAACAGGGGGAGATGGCTACACCTTC. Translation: CASSLTGGDGYTF.

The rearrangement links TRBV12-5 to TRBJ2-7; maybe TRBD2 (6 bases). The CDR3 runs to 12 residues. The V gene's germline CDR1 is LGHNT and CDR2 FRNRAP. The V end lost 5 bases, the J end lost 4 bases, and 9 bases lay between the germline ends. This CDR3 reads CASGPEGYEQYF. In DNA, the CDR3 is TGTGCTAGTGGTCCGGAGGGGTACGAGCAGTACTTC.

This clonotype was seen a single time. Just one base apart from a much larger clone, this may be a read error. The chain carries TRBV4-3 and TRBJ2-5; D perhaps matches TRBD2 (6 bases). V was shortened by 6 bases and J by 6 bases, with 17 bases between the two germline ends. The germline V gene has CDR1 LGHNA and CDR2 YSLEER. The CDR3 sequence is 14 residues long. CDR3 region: CASSPTRGVKTQYF. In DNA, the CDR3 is TGCGCCAGCAGTCCGACTAGAGGGGTAAAGACCCAGTACTTC.

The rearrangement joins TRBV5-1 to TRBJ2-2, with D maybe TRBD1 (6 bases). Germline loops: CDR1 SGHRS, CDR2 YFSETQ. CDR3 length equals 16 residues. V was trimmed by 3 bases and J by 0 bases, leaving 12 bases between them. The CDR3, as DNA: TGCGCCAGCAGCTCTGGACAGTTTTCGAACACCGGGGAGCTGTTTTTT. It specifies CASSSGQFSNTGELFF.

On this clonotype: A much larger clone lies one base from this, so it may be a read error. The DNA of the CDR3 is TGTGCCACCAGCAGAGTATTGGGGTGGGTCCCCACCCGGAACGAGCAGTACTTC. Its translation: CATSRVLGWVPTRNEQYF. The chain recombines TRBV15 with TRBJ2-7, with D unresolved. The CDR3 is 18 amino acids. Germline V CDR1 and CDR2: LNHNV, YYDKDF (reference sequence). V lost 1 base to trimming and J lost 5 bases, with 24 bases between them.

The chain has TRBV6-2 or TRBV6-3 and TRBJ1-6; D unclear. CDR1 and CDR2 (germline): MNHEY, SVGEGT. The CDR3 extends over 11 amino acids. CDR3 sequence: CVSRWGSPLHF. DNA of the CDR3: TGTGTATCTAGGTGGGGTTCACCCCTCCACTTT.

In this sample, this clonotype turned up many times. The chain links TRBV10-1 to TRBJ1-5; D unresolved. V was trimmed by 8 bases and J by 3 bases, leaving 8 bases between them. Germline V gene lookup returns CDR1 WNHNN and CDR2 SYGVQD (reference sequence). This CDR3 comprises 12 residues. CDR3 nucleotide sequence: TGCGCCAGCCGGACTCTCAATCAGCCCCAGCATTTT. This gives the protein CASRTLNQPQHF.

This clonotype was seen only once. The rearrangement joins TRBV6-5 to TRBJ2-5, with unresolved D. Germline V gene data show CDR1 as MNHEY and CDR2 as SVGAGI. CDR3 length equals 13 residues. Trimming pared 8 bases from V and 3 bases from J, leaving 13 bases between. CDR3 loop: CASGLLSKETQYF. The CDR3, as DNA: TGTGCCAGCGGGCTCCTCTCGAAAGAGACCCAGTACTTC.

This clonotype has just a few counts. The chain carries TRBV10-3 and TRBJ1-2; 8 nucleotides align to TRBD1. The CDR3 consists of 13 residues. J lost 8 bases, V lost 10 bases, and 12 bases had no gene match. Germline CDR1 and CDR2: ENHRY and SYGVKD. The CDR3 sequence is CASSPSTGEGYTF. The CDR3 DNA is TGTGCCAGCTCGCCTTCGACAGGGGAAGGCTACACCTTC.

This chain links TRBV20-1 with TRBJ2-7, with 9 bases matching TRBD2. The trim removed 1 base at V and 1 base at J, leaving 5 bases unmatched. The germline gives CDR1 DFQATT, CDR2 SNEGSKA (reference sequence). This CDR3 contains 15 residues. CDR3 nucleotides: TGCAGTGCTAGAGGGACTAGCGAATGGTCCTACGAGCAGTACTTC. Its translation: CSARGTSEWSYEQYF.

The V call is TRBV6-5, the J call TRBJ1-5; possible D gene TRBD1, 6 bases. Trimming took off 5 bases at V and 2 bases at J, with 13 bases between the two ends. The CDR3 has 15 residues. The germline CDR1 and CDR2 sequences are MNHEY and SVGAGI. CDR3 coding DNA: TGTGCCAGCAGTAAACAGGGTGAAGGCAATCAGCCCCAGCATTTT. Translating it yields CASSKQGEGNQPQHF.

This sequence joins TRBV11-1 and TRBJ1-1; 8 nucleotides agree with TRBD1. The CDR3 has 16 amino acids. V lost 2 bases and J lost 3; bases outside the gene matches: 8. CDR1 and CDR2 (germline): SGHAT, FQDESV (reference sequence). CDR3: CASSLSGQGGDTEAFF. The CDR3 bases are TGTGCCAGCAGCTTATCCGGACAGGGAGGGGACACTGAAGCTTTCTTT. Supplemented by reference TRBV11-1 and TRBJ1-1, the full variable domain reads EAEVAQSPRYKITEKSQAVAFWCDPISGHATLYWYRQILGQGPELLVQFQDESVVDDSQLPKDRFSAERLKGVDSTLKIQPAELGDSAMYLCASSLSGQGGDTEAFFGQGTRLTVV.

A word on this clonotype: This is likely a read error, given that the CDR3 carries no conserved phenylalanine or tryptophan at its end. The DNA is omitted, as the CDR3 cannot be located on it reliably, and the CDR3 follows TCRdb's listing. CDR3: CASSLGPG. The chain has TRBV7-2 and TRBJ2-4; TRBD1, the table's D call, lacks a check against the DNA. The germline CDR1 and CDR2 sequences are SGHTA and FQGNSA. The CDR3 comprises 8 residues, both ends counted.